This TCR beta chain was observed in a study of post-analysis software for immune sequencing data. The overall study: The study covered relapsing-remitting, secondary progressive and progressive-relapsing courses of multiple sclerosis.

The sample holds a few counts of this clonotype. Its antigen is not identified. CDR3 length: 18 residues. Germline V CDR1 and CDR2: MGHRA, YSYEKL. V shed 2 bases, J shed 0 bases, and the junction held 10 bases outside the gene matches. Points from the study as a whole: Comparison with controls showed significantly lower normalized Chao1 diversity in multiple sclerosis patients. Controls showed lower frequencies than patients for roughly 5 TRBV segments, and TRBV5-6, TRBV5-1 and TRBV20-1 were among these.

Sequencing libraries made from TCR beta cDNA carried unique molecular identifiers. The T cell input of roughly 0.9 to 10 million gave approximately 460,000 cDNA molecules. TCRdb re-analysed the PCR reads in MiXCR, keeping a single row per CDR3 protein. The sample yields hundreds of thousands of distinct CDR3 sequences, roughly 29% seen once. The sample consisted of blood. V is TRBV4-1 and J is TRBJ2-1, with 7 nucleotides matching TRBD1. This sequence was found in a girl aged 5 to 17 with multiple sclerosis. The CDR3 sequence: CASSQQIPGQRSYNEQFF. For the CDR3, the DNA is TGCGCCAGCAGCCAACAAATACCGGGACAGCGCTCCTACAATGAGCAGTTCTTC.